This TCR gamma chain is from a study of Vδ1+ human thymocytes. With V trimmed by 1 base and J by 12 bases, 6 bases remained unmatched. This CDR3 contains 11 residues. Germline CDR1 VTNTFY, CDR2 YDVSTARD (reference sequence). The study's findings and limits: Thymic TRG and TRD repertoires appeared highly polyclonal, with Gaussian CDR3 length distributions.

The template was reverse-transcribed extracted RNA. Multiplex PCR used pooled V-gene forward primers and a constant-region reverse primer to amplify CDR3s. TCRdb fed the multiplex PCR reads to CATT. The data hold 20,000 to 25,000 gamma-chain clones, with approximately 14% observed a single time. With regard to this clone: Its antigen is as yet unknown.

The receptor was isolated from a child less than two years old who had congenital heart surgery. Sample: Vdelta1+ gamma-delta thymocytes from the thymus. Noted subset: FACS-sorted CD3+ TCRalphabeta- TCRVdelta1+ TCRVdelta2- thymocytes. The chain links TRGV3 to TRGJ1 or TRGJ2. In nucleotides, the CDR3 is TGTGCCACCTGGGACAGTAATGGGAAACTCTTT. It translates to CATWDSNGKLF.